The source of this TCR beta chain is a study of shared clonotypes between healthy human individuals. Looking at the study overall: Three plates each covered CD4 naive and memory; CD8 naive two, CD8 memory one.

This clone was seen a few times. No antigen is known for it. Other DNA sequences from this sample encode an identical CDR3 as well. Findings and limits, study-wide: What naive subsets generally showed was a larger estimated richness than memory subsets showed.

This CDR3 contains 11 residues. The V end lost 8 bases, the J end lost 7 bases, and 9 bases lay between the germline ends. Germline V gene data show CDR1 as WNHNN and CDR2 as SYGVQD (reference sequence). Each replicate PCR on the sorted subsets used around 200 ng DNA (around 30,000 T cell genomes). Method: immunoSEQ multiplex PCR; TCRdb's copy keeps in-frame clones and lacks some. The sample carries some 2,500,000 clones, around 93% recorded once. This TCR was recovered from a young man in good health. Some clones in this sample may be carry-over from other donors' samples. Sequencing input: naive CD4+ T cells from PBMCs. The subset here: CD45RA+ positively selected. V usage is TRBV10-1 and J usage is TRBJ2-1, with D hard to call. CDR3 region: CASSRGNEQFF. In DNA form, the CDR3 reads TGCGCCAGCTCAAGAGGTAATGAGCAGTTCTTC.